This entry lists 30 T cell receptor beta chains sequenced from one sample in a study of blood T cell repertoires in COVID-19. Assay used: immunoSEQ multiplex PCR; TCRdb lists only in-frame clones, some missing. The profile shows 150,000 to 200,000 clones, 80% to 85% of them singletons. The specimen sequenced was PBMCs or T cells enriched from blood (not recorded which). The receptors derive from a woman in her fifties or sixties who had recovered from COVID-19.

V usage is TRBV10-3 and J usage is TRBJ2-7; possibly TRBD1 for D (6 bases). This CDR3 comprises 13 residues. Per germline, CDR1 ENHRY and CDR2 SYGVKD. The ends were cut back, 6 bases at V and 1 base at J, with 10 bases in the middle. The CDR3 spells CAIRTGLSYEQYF. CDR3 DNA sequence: TGTGCCATCAGGACAGGACTGTCCTACGAGCAGTACTTC.

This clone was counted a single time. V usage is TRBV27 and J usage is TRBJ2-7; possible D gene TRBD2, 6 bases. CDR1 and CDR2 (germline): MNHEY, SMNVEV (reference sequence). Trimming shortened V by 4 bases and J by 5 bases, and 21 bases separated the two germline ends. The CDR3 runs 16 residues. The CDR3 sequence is CASSSAGTRSPHEQYF. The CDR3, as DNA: TGTGCCAGCAGTTCGGCCGGGACTCGCAGCCCTCACGAGCAGTACTTC.

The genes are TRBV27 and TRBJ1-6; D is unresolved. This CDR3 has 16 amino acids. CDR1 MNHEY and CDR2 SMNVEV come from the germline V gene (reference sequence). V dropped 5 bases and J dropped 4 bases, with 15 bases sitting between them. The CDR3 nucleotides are TGTGCCAGCAGTCCTCGGGGAGGGTCGTATAATTCACCCCTCCACTTT. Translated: CASSPRGGSYNSPLHF.

CDR3 DNA: TGTGCCAGCGGACGGGACAGGGCAGGCTACGAGCAGTACTTC. It encodes CASGRDRAGYEQYF. The rearrangement joins TRBV7-9 to TRBJ2-7, with TRBD1 matching over 9 bases. Germline V gene data show CDR1 as SEHNR and CDR2 as FQNEAQ (reference sequence). After removal of 8 bases from V and 3 bases from J, the junction contained 8 bases not matched to a gene. This CDR3 is 14 amino acids long.

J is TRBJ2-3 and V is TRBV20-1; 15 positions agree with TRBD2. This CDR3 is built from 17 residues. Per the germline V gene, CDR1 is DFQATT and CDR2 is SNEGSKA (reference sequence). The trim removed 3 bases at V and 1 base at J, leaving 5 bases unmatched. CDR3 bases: TGCAGTGCTAGTGGACTAGCGGGAGGGCGGGGCACAGATACGCAGTATTTT. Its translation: CSASGLAGGRGTDTQYF.

The CDR3 here is CASGWVGSHTEAFF. CDR3 DNA sequence: TGTGCCAGCGGTTGGGTGGGCAGCCACACTGAAGCTTTCTTT. V is TRBV7-2 and J is TRBJ1-1; no reliable D call. Germline values: CDR1 SGHTA, CDR2 FQGNSA. This CDR3 is built from 14 residues. Trimming shortened V by 8 bases and J by 3 bases, and 16 bases separated the two germline ends.

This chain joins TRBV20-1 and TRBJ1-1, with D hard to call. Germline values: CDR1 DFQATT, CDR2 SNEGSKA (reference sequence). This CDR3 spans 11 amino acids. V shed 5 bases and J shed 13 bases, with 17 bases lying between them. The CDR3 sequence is CSAEDRFICFF. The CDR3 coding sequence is TGCAGTGCTGAGGATCGCTTTATATGTTTCTTT.

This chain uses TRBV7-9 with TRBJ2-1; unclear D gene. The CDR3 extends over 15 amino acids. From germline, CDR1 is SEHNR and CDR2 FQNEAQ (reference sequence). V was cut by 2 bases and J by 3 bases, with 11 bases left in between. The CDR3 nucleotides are TGTGCCAGCAGCTTATGGGCCGCCGACTACAATGAGCAGTTCTTC. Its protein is CASSLWAADYNEQFF.

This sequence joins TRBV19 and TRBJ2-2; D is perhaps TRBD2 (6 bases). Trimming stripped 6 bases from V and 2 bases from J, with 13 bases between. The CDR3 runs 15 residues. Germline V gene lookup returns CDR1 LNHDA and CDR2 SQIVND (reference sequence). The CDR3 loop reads CASRAISGNTGELFF. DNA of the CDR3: TGTGCCAGTAGGGCTATTAGCGGTAACACCGGGGAGCTGTTTTTT.

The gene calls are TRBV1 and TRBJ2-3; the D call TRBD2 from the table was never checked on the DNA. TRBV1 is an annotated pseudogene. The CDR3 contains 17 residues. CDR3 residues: CTSGHLPGTSGTDTQYF. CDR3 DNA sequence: TGCACCAGCGGACACCTCCCCGGGACTAGCGGCACAGATACGCAGTATTTT.

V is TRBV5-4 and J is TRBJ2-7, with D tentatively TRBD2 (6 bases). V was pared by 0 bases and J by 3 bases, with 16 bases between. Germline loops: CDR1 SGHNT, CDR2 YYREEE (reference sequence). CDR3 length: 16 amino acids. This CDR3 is CASSLAYAGRRYEQYF. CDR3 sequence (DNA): TGTGCCAGCAGCTTGGCCTACGCGGGACGGCGCTACGAGCAGTACTTC.

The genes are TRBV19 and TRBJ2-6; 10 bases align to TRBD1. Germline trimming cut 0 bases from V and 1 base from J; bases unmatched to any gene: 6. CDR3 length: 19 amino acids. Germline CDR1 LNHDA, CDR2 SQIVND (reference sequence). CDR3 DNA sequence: TGTGCCAGTAGTATAGATGGGACAGGGGTACTATCTGGGGCCAACGTCCTGACTTTC. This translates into CASSIDGTGVLSGANVLTF.

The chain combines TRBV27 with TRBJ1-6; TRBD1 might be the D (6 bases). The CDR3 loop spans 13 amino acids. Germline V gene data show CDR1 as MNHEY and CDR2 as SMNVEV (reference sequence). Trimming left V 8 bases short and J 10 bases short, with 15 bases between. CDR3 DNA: TGTGCCAGCCAACAGGGAAGAAGGTCACCCCTCCACTTT. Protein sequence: CASQQGRRSPLHF.

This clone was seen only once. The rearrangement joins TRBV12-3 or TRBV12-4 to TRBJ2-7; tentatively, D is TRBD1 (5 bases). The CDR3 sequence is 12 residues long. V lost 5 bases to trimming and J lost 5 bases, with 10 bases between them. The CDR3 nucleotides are TGTGCCAGCAGTCACAGGTTTAACGAGCAGTACTTC. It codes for CASSHRFNEQYF.

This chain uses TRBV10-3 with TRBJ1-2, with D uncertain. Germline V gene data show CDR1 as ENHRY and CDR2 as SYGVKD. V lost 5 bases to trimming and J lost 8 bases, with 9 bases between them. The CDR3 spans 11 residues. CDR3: CAISPGTGYTF. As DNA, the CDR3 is TGTGCCATCAGTCCGGGTACGGGCTACACCTTC.

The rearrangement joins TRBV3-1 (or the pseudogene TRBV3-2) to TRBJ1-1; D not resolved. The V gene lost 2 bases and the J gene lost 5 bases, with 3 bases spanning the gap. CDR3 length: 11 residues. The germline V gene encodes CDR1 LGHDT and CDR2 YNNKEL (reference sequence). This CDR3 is CASSQTTEAFF. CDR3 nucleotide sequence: TGTGCCAGCAGCCAAACTACTGAAGCTTTCTTT.

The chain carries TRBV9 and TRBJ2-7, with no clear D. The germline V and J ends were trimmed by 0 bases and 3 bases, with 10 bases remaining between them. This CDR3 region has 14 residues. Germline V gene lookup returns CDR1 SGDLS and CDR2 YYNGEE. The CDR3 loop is CASSVDGRGYEQYF. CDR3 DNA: TGTGCCAGCAGCGTAGACGGTCGAGGCTACGAGCAGTACTTC.

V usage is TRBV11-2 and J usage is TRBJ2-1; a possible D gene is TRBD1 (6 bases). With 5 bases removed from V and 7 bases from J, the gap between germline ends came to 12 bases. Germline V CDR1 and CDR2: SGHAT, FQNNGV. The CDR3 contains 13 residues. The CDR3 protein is CASSNSQGNEQFF. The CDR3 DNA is TGTGCCAGCAGCAATAGTCAGGGGAATGAGCAGTTCTTC.

In DNA, the CDR3 is TGTGCCAGCAGCTTACGGGACAGAGAGACCCAGTACTTC. Encoded protein: CASSLRDRETQYF. The chain links TRBV7-6 to TRBJ2-5; 7 nucleotides line up with TRBD1. This CDR3 has 13 residues. The V gene end was trimmed by 2 bases and the J gene end by 4 bases; junction bases not matched to a gene: 1. Germline loops: CDR1 SGHVS, CDR2 FNYEAQ.

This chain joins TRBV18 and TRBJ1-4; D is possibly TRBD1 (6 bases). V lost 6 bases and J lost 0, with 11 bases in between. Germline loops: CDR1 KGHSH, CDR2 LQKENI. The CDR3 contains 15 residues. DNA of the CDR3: TGTGCCAGCTCCCCTCGACAGGCAACTAATGAAAAACTGTTTTTT. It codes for CASSPRQATNEKLFF.

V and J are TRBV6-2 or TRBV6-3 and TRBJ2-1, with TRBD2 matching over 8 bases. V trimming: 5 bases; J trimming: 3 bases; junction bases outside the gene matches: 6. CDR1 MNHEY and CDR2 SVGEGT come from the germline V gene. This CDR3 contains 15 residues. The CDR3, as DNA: TGTGCCAGCAGTGGACCGGGGGGGAACTACAATGAGCAGTTCTTC. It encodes CASSGPGGNYNEQFF.

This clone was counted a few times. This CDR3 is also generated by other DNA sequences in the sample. The DNA of the CDR3 is TGTGCCAGCAGTGGAGGTGCTTTTGGTCGGGGACAGGGATACAATGAGCAGTTCTTC. Translating it yields CASSGGAFGRGQGYNEQFF. The rearrangement links TRBV28 to TRBJ2-1, with TRBD1 identical over 9 bases. Germline CDR1 MDHEN, CDR2 SYDVKM. This CDR3 has 19 amino acids. V gave up 5 bases and J gave up 4 bases; unmatched junction bases: 18.

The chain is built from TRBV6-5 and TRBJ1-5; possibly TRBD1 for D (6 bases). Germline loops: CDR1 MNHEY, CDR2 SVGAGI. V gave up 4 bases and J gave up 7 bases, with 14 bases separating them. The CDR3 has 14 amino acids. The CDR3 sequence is CASSLQGGWQPQHF. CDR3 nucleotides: TGTGCCAGCAGTTTACAGGGAGGGTGGCAGCCCCAGCATTTT.

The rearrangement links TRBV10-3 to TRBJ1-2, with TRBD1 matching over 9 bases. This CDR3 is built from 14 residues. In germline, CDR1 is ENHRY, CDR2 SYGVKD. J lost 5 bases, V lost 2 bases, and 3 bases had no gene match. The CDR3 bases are TGTGCCATCAGTGAGCAAGGGACAGGGTATGGCTACACCTTC. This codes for CAISEQGTGYGYTF.

CDR3: CASCTYTEAFF. In DNA form, the CDR3 reads TGTGCTAGTTGTACATACACTGAAGCTTTCTTT. The V gene is TRBV12-5, the J gene TRBJ1-1; D unclear. Trimming took off 8 bases at V and 3 bases at J, with 7 bases between the two ends. The germline V gene has CDR1 LGHNT and CDR2 FRNRAP. The CDR3 totals 11 residues.

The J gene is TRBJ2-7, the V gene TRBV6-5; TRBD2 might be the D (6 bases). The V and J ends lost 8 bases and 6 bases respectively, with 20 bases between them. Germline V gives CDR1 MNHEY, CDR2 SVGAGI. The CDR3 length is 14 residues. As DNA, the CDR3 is TGTGCCAGCCAAAGTTGGCGGGAAGGAAGCGAGCAGTACTTC. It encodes CASQSWREGSEQYF.

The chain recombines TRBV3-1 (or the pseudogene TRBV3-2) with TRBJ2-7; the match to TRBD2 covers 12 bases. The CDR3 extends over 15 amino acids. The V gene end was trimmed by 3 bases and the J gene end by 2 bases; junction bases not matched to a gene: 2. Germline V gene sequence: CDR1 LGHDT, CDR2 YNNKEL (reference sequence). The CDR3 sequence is CASSHGLAGPYEQYF. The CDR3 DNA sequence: TGTGCCAGCAGCCATGGACTAGCGGGACCCTACGAGCAGTACTTC.

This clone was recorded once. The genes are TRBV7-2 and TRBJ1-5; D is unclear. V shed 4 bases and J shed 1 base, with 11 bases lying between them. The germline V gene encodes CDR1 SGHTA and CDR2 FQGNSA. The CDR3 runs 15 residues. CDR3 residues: CASSSGVGSNQPQHF. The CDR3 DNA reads TGTGCCAGCAGCTCGGGAGTCGGAAGCAATCAGCCCCAGCATTTT.

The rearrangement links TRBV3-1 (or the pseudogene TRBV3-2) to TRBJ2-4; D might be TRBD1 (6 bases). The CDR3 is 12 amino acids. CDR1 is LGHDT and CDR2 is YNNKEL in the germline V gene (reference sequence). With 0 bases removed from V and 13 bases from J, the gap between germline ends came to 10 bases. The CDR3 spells CASSQEGGDQYF. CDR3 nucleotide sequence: TGTGCCAGCAGCCAAGAAGGGGGAGACCAGTACTTC.

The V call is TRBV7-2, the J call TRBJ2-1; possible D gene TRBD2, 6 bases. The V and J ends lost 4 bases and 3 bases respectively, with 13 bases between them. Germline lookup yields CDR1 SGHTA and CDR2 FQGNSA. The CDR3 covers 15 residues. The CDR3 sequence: CASSWGRGIYNEQFF. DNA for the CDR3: TGTGCCAGCAGCTGGGGACGGGGGATCTACAATGAGCAGTTCTTC.